This T cell receptor (beta chain) was recovered during a study of blood T cell repertoires in COVID-19 (dated by TCRdb to the early 2020s). About the study as a whole: Samples from collaborators originated in the United States, Italy and Spain and spanned both the acute and convalescent phases of COVID-19. The prospective study material was composed of cDNA or gDNA derived from T cells, B-cell-depleted T cells, or PBMCs. Nearly every sample came with metadata listing a de-identified subject ID, COVID-19 status, age in years and sex. Samples came from the ongoing ImmuneRACE study (first 160 participants) plus 1,254 subjects from 6 global collaborators. The dataset comprised deeply sampled blood TCRbeta repertoires from subjects exposed to, actively infected with, or recovered from COVID-19. The repertoires were made available in a free public database intended to serve as a resource for research on the immune response to SARS-CoV-2. Where available, HLA class I and class II types were obtained from metadata supplied by the sample provider rather than from assay-based typing.

CDR1 and CDR2 were assigned from the germline V gene as MRHNA and SNTAGT. Ends trimmed: V by 6 bases, J by 4 bases; bases unmatched to a gene: 5. The CDR3, from cysteine to phenylalanine, totals 14 residues. Of the read, only the CDR3 DNA is kept; its 42 bases are in frame from base 1. TCRbeta CDR3 regions were amplified from genomic DNA using the immunoSEQ Assay, a bias-controlled multiplex PCR. The authors processed their data as follows. The number of nucleated cells in each sample was estimated by amplification of reference gene primers within the assay. To quantify the absolute abundance of each unique TCRbeta CDR3 rearrangement, sequence reads were collapsed and filtered. For each sample, productive Simpson clonality was calculated as the square root of Simpson's diversity index across productive rearrangements. TCRdb took this table from immuneACCESS and kept in-frame rearrangements with V and J called. Such tables lack part of the clones; where checked against another copy, unresolved V genes explain under half of the gap, and the rest is unexplained. V and J calls and clone size are given by that table; D and trimming were obtained from the DNA. The sample table shows around 200,000 clones, and 70% to 90% are seen once. The ten largest clones represent 0.65% to 0.85% of the sample.

Beyond this particular receptor, the publication reports: Clinical and demographic metadata were provided uncurated, with the amount varying by source and participant.

This clone was counted a single time. Its recognized antigen is unknown. No base quality information exists; no much larger clone differs at one position. Whole blood was collected in K2EDTA tubes by collaborating institutions according to the institutions' own protocols. Collaborator samples were shipped for TCRbeta analysis as frozen whole blood, isolated PBMCs, or DNA extracted from either sample type. This chain is built from TRBV6-4 and TRBJ2-2, with 7 bases aligning to TRBD1. This clonotype was obtained from a middle-aged man with acute or convalescent COVID-19. The sample was peripheral blood. The CDR3 is CASSPGQFTGELFF. DNA sequence: TGTGCCAGCAGCCCGGGACAGTTCACCGGGGAGCTGTTTTTT.